Presented here are 14 T cell receptor beta chains from one specimen sequenced in a study of blood T cells in healthy people across ages. It was with a sample-barcoded 5' primer and a J-beta primer mix that a second PCR of roughly 7 to 12 cycles was run. TCRdb ran MiXCR on the 5' RACE reads and lists one entry per CDR3 protein. This sample carries 1.5 million to 2 million distinct CDR3 sequences, approximately 28% of them seen once, and the ten largest clones take more than 6%. Sequencing was carried out using blood. Receptors originate from a woman in her 30s in good health.

On this clonotype itself: At one end, the junction sequence differs from germline, possibly due to a read error. This chain joins TRBV5-6 and TRBJ2-3; D is unclear. The CDR3 extends over 14 amino acids. Looked up from germline, CDR1 is SGHDT and CDR2 is YYEEEE. CDR3 protein: CASSWSQVLDTQYF. The DNA for the CDR3 is TGCGCCAGCAGCTGGTCCCAGGTCCTTGATACGCAGTATTTT. Drawing the rest from reference TRBV5-6 and TRBJ2-3, the complete variable domain is DAGVTQSPTHLIKTRGQQVTLRCSPKSGHDTVSWYQQALGQGPQFIFQYYEEEERQRGNFPDRFSGHQFPNYSSELNVNALLLGDSALYLCASSWSQVLDTQYFGPGTRLTVL.

Concerning this clonotype: The junction shows a germline mismatch at one end, possibly a read error. The chain has TRBV10-3 and TRBJ2-1; no definite D call. CDR1 is ENHRY, CDR2 SYGVKD, per germline. The CDR3 is made up of 14 amino acids. The CDR3 loop reads CAISPDPSYKEQFF. Here the CDR3 DNA reads TGTGCCATCTCCCCCGACCCGTCTTACAAGGAGCAGTTCTTC.

V usage is TRBV5-1 and J usage is TRBJ2-4; 10 bases match TRBD1. The DNA end is more similar to TRBJ2-7, so the J call may be wrong. Germline assignment: CDR1 SGHRS and CDR2 YFSETQ. The CDR3 length is 14 residues. Here the CDR3 DNA reads TGCGCCAGCAGCTCCGGGACAGGGGTTGTCGAGCAGTACTTC. Translated, it gives CASSSGTGVVEQYF.

This clonotype was recorded only once. Mismatch with germline at one junction end may stem from a read error. This chain links TRBV5-1 with TRBJ1-2; TRBD1 agrees at 7 bases. Germline V gene sequence: CDR1 SGHRS, CDR2 YFSETQ. This CDR3 spans 14 amino acids. This CDR3 is CAGSAQGTNYGYTF. As DNA, the CDR3 is TGCGCCGGCAGCGCACAGGGGACGAACTATGGCTACACCTTC.

The rearrangement uses TRBV15 and TRBJ2-6, with D unclear. The CDR3 has 16 amino acids. Trimming removed 1 base from V and 4 bases from J, with 11 bases in between. Germline V CDR1 and CDR2: LNHNV, YYDKDF (reference sequence). The CDR3 loop reads CATSRAGGLGANVLTF. The CDR3 coding sequence is TGTGCCACCAGCAGAGCGGGTGGCCTCGGGGCCAACGTCCTGACTTTC.

This clonotype was observed a handful of times. This chain links TRBV6-5 with TRBJ2-4; 10 bases are a match to TRBD1. Judging by the DNA end, TRBJ2-7 fits better; the J call may be wrong. Germline V gene lookup returns CDR1 MNHEY and CDR2 SVGAGI. This CDR3 comprises 15 residues. CDR3 protein: CTISSQGTGDYEQYF. The CDR3 DNA reads TGTACCATCAGTTCTCAGGGGACAGGGGACTACGAGCAGTACTTC.

There are many counts of this clonotype. This chain uses TRBV10-2 with TRBJ2-7; no firm D call. Germline V lookup: CDR1 WSHSY, CDR2 SAAADI. The CDR3 runs 13 residues. The V and J ends lost 4 bases and 2 bases respectively, with 9 bases between them. DNA of the CDR3: TGCGCCAGCAGTGTGGACCATGCCTACGAGCAGTACTTC. This codes for CASSVDHAYEQYF.

This chain uses TRBV21-1 with TRBJ2-5. TRBV21-1 is reported as a pseudogene. This CDR3 has 12 amino acids. CDR3 DNA: TGTGCCAGCAGCAAAGTCGTGAACAAGCAGTACTTC. Protein sequence: CASSKVVNKQYF.

Comments on this clonotype: Mismatch with germline at one junction end may stem from a read error. The CDR3 here is CVWSRGEGQPQHF. The CDR3 DNA is TGTGTCTGGAGCCGGGGTGAGGGTCAGCCCCAGCATTTT. V and J are TRBV30 and TRBJ1-5, with unresolved D. In germline, CDR1 is GTSNPN, CDR2 SVGIG (reference sequence). CDR3 length: 13 amino acids.

V gene TRBV5-1 combines with J gene TRBJ2-7; TRBD1 matches at 7 bases. The CDR3 is 13 residues long. V was clipped by 5 bases and J by 7 bases; unmatched bases: 9. Germline CDR1 reads SGHRS; CDR2 reads YFSETQ. DNA of the CDR3: TGCGCCAGCAGTAAATTACAGGGACAGGAGCAGTACTTC. It is translated as CASSKLQGQEQYF.

The chain combines TRBV29-1 with TRBJ1-6; a weak D match, TRBD1 (5 bases). This CDR3 contains 14 residues. With 6 bases removed from V and 8 bases from J, the gap between germline ends came to 17 bases. Germline CDR1 reads SQVTM; CDR2 reads ANQGSEA. The CDR3 DNA reads as TGCAGCGTCGGGGCGGGAGGGAGGCATTCACCCCTCCACTTT. It translates to CSVGAGGRHSPLHF. Filled out from reference TRBV29-1 and TRBJ1-6, the complete variable domain reads SAVISQKPSRDICQRGTSLTIQCQVDSQVTMMFWYRQQPGQSLTLIATANQGSEATYESGFVIDKFPISRPNLTFSTLTVSNMSPEDSSIYLCSVGAGGRHSPLHFGNGTRLTVT.

V gene TRBV7-2 combines with J gene TRBJ1-1; D is unresolved. V was cut by 5 bases and J by 6 bases, with 22 bases left in between. The CDR3 runs to 16 residues. Germline assignment: CDR1 SGHTA and CDR2 FQGNSA. This chain's CDR3 is CASSLGQPWTGAEAFF. CDR3 coding DNA: TGTGCCAGCAGCCTGGGCCAGCCTTGGACGGGTGCTGAAGCTTTCTTT.

The chain couples TRBV6-2 or TRBV6-3 to TRBJ2-1, with 10 bases aligning to TRBD2. The V gene end was trimmed by 7 bases and the J gene end by 10 bases; junction bases not matched to a gene: 7. CDR1 and CDR2 from the germline V gene are MNHEY and SVGEGT. The CDR3 totals 13 residues. In nucleotides, the CDR3 is TGTGCCAGCAATATAGCGGGAGGACAGGAGCAGTTCTTC. This sequence encodes CASNIAGGQEQFF.

This clonotype was seen more than once but under ten times. This rearrangement joins TRBV5-1 to TRBJ2-7; TRBD2 matches 10 bases. The V and J ends lost 4 bases and 2 bases, in that order; junction bases with no gene match: 6. CDR1 and CDR2 from the germline V gene are SGHRS and YFSETQ. This CDR3 has 15 amino acids. For the CDR3, the DNA is TGCGCCAGCAGCCTGACTAGCGGGCCTACCTACGAGCAGTACTTC. This gives the protein CASSLTSGPTYEQYF.